This entry is about one T cell receptor beta chain. Its antigen remains unidentified. Treatment indicated: some 19 received Ad26.COV2.S at low or high dose, single or two shots; 5 received placebo; per-sample allocation not given. Samples came from day 63 after the first vaccine or placebo injection. Only in-frame clones appear in the TCRdb table, and some are missing; sequencing was by immunoSEQ multiplex PCR. The data hold roughly 680,000 clones, with more than 70% observed a single time. This entry is derived from a study of Ad26.COV2.S vaccination and SARS-CoV-2 variants. Study details: Intramuscular Ad26.COV2.S at 5x10^10 or 1x10^11 viral particles. Whole-study findings and limits: It was found that vaccine and placebo recipients had similar non-spike TCR breadth.

The germline CDR1 and CDR2 sequences are SGHNT and YYREEE (reference sequence). This CDR3 is 17 amino acids long. Between the trimmed V and J ends, which lost 4 bases and 4 bases, there was a span of 23 bases. This chain joins TRBV5-4 and TRBJ1-2; tentatively, D is TRBD1 (5 bases). The source of this sequence is a person aged 18-65 years who received the Ad26.COV2.S COVID-19 vaccine or a placebo. The sequencing here drew on peripheral blood, taken in a trial of Ad26.COV2.S vaccine versus placebo. CDR3 coding DNA: TGTGCCAGCAGCCCGCTCAAGGGGACGGTCCCCGGCTATGGCTACACCTTC. It codes for CASSPLKGTVPGYGYTF.